This T cell receptor (beta chain) was sequenced during a study of human T cells and chemical hapten exposure. Study-level information: Patch tests containing 0.01% DPC, applied to the upper back, were read at 6 days. Slight volume differences across pooled libraries mainly accounted for varying per-sample TCR yields.

In this sample, this clonotype turned up many times. TCRdb reanalysed the RACE reads using MiXCR and keeps one entry per CDR3 protein. Of about 190,000 distinct CDR3 sequences listed, about 25% are singletons. Time point reported: patch test 3, about 24 weeks after DPC sensitization. The treatment is: therapeutic diphenylcyclopropenone sensitization with weekly scalp DPC. People who gave samples had alopecia, were 18 to 70 years old, and were suitable for DPC. From whole blood left unfractionated, total RNA was extracted. The junction had 4 bases not matched to a gene; V was cut back by 7 bases and J by 2 bases. CDR1 is SQVTM, CDR2 ANQGSEA, per germline. CDR3 length: 14 residues.

Material: whole blood, obtained in connection with sensitization to the hapten diphenylcyclopropenone (DPC). The chain has TRBV29-1 and TRBJ2-3; the match to TRBD2 covers 12 bases. The TCR sequence derives from a woman between 40 and 50 years old with alopecia areata. Some clones in this sample may be carry-over from other donors' samples. Here the CDR3 DNA reads TGCAGCGCCCGACTAGCGGGAGTCACAGATACGCAGTATTTT. Translation: CSARLAGVTDTQYF.